This is a list of T cell receptor beta chains from one sample in a study of post-analysis software for immune sequencing data. TCRdb processed the PCR reads anew with MiXCR; each CDR3 protein has one entry. The sample includes over 300,000 distinct CDR3 sequences, roughly 35% seen only once; the top ten take about an eighth. Sequencing used blood. These receptors were obtained from a girl between 10 and 17 years old with multiple sclerosis. Both conserved end residues are part of each CDR3. The D gene is left open where the match is weak. Clone size is stated in some rows and not others, as once, few, many or a class when expanded.

size,J,D,V,DNA,CDR3
few,TRBJ2-3,-,TRBV7-8,TGTGCCAGCAGCTCCCAAATAATCAACTTGGCAGATACGCAGTATTTT,CASSSQIINLADTQYF
few,TRBJ1-1,-,TRBV5-1,TGCGCCAGCAGCTTGTACACGGACACTGAAGCTTTCTTT,CASSLYTDTEAFF
few,TRBJ2-3,TRBD1,TRBV12-3/TRBV12-4,TGTGCCATCCTGGACGAGGGGGCCACAGATACGCAGTATTTT,CAILDEGATDTQYF
-,TRBJ2-1,-,TRBV27,TGTGCCAGCAGTTTAAAACCGTTGCGGCCCTCGGAGCAGTTCTTC,CASSLKPLRPSEQFF
-,TRBJ2-5,-,TRBV7-2,TGTGCCAGCAGCTTAGGATTCCTACCTCAAGAGACCCAGTACTTC,CASSLGFLPQETQYF
-,TRBJ2-7,-,TRBV2,TGTGCCAGCAGCCTATTAGGGGGGATCTACGAGCAGTACTTC,CASSLLGGIYEQYF
few,TRBJ2-7,TRBD2,TRBV6-6,TGTGCCAGCAGTCGGTCTAGCGGGGGGGCCTTCTACGAGCAGTACTTC,CASSRSSGGAFYEQYF
-,TRBJ1-2,-,TRBV6-5,TGTGCCAGCGCACAGTGGTCCTATGGCTACACCTTC,CASAQWSYGYTF
-,TRBJ2-3,TRBD1,TRBV5-4,TGTGCCAGCAGCTCTCTACTGGGGACAGGACGGGCAACAGATACGCAGTATTTT,CASSSLLGTGRATDTQYF
-,TRBJ2-1,TRBD1,TRBV12-3/TRBV12-4,TGTGCCAGCCGACAGGGACAGTCCTACAATGAGCAGTTCTTC,CASRQGQSYNEQFF
-,TRBJ2-1,-,TRBV20-1,TGCAGTGCTAGAGGACTGACGGTGGGGAGACGGTCCTACAATGAGCAGTTCTTC,CSARGLTVGRRSYNEQFF
few,TRBJ2-3,-,TRBV12-3/TRBV12-4,TGTGCCAGCACCCCTGGACCTAGCACAGATACGCAGTATTTT,CASTPGPSTDTQYF
few,TRBJ1-1,TRBD1,TRBV6-1,TGTGCCAGCAGCCAGGGGGGGGGAGGCACTGAAGCTTTCTTT,CASSQGGGGTEAFF
-,TRBJ2-7,TRBD1,TRBV20-1,TGCAGTGTTTCAGGACAGGGAGGCAAGAGGATCTCCGAGCAGTACTTC,CSVSGQGGKRISEQYF
-,TRBJ2-5,TRBD2,TRBV6-5,TGTGCCAGCAGCCCAGAGCGGGGTACCGGGGAGACCCAGTACTTC,CASSPERGTGETQYF
few,TRBJ1-4,-,TRBV6-5,TGTGCCAGCAGTTTGAGTCGCCAAGGCGATGAAAAACTGTTTTTT,CASSLSRQGDEKLFF
few,TRBJ1-1,-,TRBV5-1,TGCGCCAGCAGCGGACAGCAGAACACTGAAGCTTTCTTT,CASSGQQNTEAFF